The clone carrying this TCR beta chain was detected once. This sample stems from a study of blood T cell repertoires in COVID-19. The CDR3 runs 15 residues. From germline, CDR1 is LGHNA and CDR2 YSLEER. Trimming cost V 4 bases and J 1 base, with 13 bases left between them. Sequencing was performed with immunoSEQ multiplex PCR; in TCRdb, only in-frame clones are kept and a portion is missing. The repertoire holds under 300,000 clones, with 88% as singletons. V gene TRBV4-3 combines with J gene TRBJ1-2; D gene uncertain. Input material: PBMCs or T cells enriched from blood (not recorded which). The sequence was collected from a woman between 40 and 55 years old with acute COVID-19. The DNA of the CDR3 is TGCGCCAGCAGCCTAAGCGGAAGGGATAACTATGGCTACACCTTC. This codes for CASSLSGRDNYGYTF.